These T cell receptor beta chains were read from a single sample in a study of cytomegalovirus exposure and HLA in healthy donors. Using immunoSEQ multiplex PCR, the repertoire was profiled, and TCRdb retains in-frame clones only, with some absent. The repertoire holds about 160,000 clones, with about three quarters as singletons. Material: PBMCs. The receptors originated from a female donor in good health and CMV-seronegative. The CDR3 runs from the conserved cysteine through the conserved F or W. D genes are given only for firm matches. Size is omitted from some rows. Given values are once, few, many or a class for expanded clones.

V	size	J	D	CDR3	DNA
TRBV9	.	TRBJ2-5	TRBD2	CASSRLAGDVGETQYF	TGTGCCAGCAGTCGACTAGCGGGAGATGTGGGAGAGACCCAGTACTTC
TRBV25-1	once	TRBJ1-1	.	CASRDLGGGGTEAFF	TGTGCCAGCAGGGACTTGGGAGGGGGGGGCACTGAAGCTTTCTTT
TRBV9	.	TRBJ1-5	.	CASSPGQGGQPQHF	TGTGCCAGCAGCCCGGGGCAGGGAGGTCAGCCCCAGCATTTT
TRBV5-6	.	TRBJ2-1	TRBD2	CASSAGLAGAHEQFF	TGTGCCAGCAGCGCGGGACTAGCGGGGGCCCATGAGCAGTTCTTC
TRBV7-3	.	TRBJ2-2	.	CASSFSGNTGELFF	TGTGCCAGCAGCTTCTCGGGGAACACCGGGGAGCTGTTTTTT
TRBV27	few	TRBJ2-1	.	CASSGGSSYNEQFF	TGTGCCAGCAGTGGAGGGAGCTCCTACAATGAGCAGTTCTTC
TRBV6-5	.	TRBJ1-1	TRBD1	CASSAYKPGTVEAFF	TGTGCCAGCAGTGCCTACAAGCCCGGGACAGTTGAAGCTTTCTTT
TRBV9	once	TRBJ2-7	.	CASSVDREPNEQYF	TGTGCCAGCAGCGTAGACCGGGAGCCCAACGAGCAGTACTTC
TRBV5-6	.	TRBJ2-5	TRBD2	CASGLGLAGETQYF	TGTGCCAGCGGCTTGGGACTAGCGGGGGAGACCCAGTACTTC
TRBV29-1	.	TRBJ1-5	.	CSAEVNTGQPQHF	TGCAGCGCCGAAGTTAACACGGGGCAGCCCCAGCATTTT
TRBV28	.	TRBJ1-1	TRBD1	CASSPRDRPNTEAFF	TGTGCCAGCAGTCCCCGGGACAGGCCGAACACTGAAGCTTTCTTT
TRBV27	few	TRBJ2-7	TRBD2	CASSFLAVGYEQYF	TGTGCCAGCAGCTTTCTAGCGGTGGGCTACGAGCAGTACTTC
TRBV7-3	.	TRBJ2-3	TRBD2	CASSLTAGGPTDTQYF	TGTGCCAGCAGCTTAACGGCGGGGGGGCCCACAGATACGCAGTATTTT
TRBV28	.	TRBJ2-7	TRBD2	CASSSRGAGVFYEQYF	TGTGCCAGCAGCTCCCGAGGAGCGGGAGTTTTCTACGAGCAGTACTTC
TRBV6-5	.	TRBJ1-4	.	CASSKMRLEKLFF	TGTGCCAGCAGTAAGATGAGGCTTGAAAAACTGTTTTTT
TRBV15	.	TRBJ1-4	.	CATSRVRWANEKLFF	TGTGCCACCAGCAGGGTACGATGGGCAAATGAAAAACTGTTTTTT
TRBV12-5	.	TRBJ1-1	.	CASGWGGTEAFF	TGTGCTAGTGGTTGGGGCGGTACTGAAGCTTTCTTT
TRBV7-2	once	TRBJ1-2	.	CASSLDVGLDYSYTF	TGTGCCAGCAGCTTAGACGTCGGTTTAGACTATAGCTACACCTTC
TRBV11-2	.	TRBJ1-5	TRBD1	CASSLGGSGGIGPQHF	TGTGCCAGCAGCTTAGGAGGGTCAGGGGGGATAGGACCCCAGCATTTT
TRBV4-3	.	TRBJ2-7	TRBD1	CASSPRAGDSPWEQYF	TGCGCCAGCAGCCCCCGAGCAGGGGACAGTCCTTGGGAGCAGTACTTC